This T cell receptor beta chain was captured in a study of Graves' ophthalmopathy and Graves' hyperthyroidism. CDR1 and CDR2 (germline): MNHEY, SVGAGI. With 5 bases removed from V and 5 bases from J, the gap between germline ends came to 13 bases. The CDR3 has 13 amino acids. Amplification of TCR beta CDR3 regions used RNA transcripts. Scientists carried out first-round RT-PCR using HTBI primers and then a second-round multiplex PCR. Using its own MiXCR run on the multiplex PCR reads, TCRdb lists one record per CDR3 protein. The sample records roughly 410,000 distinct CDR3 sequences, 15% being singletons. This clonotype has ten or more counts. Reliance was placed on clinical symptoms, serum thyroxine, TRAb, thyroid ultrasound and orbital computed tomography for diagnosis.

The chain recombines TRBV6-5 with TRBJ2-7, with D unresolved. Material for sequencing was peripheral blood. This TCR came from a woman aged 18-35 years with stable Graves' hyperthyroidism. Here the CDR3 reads CASSLSPGHEQYF. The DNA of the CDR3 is TGTGCCAGCAGTCTCTCTCCCGGCCACGAGCAGTACTTC.